Given below is one TCR beta chain in context. Its specificity is not known. A read error is possible here, since a much larger clone lies one base away. The data originate from a study of regulatory T cells in long-lasting Graves disease. At the level of the study: Graves' patients with a new diagnosis had received antithyroid drugs under 3 months. General study findings and limits: Analyses excluded thyroid tissue, covering peripheral blood alone.

CDR3 regions were amplified by Arm-PCR using iRepertoire HTBI primers to build TCR beta libraries. TCRdb reprocessed the multiplex PCR reads with MiXCR, giving one entry per CDR3 protein. The sample has around 320,000 distinct CDR3 sequences; 16% are singletons. Germline V CDR1 and CDR2: MNHEY, SVGEGT. V dropped 0 bases and J dropped 7 bases, with 13 bases sitting between them. This CDR3 has 15 residues. The time point denotes: newly diagnosed GD, antithyroid drugs for less than 3 months. From RNA extracted from PBMCs, the TCR library was made. These data also formed part of another study, on T cells in Graves' hyperthyroidism and ophthalmopathy.

The gene calls are TRBV6-2 or TRBV6-3 and TRBJ1-5; D is unresolved. The clonotype originates from a man aged 35 to 55 with Graves disease. The sequencing used peripheral blood mononuclear cells (PBMCs), collected at new diagnosis, from a patient treated with antithyroid drugs. CDR3 sequence: CASSYSGSPRQPQHF. Written as DNA, the CDR3 is TGTGCCAGCAGTTACTCTGGCAGCCCCAGGCAGCCCCAGCATTTT.